This T cell receptor (beta chain) is drawn from a study of cytomegalovirus exposure and HLA in healthy donors. Overall study findings and caveats: Specificity for CMV antigens was confirmed in vitro for a few of the CMV-associated chains. A previous analysis found most TCR beta V segments productive roughly 87% or roughly 30% of the time.

PCR primers comprised 60 Vbeta and 13 Jbeta primers. The repertoire was sequenced with immunoSEQ multiplex PCR; TCRdb's copy has only in-frame clones and lacks some. The sample comprises approximately 85,000 clones, roughly 78% of which are singletons, and less than 8% rests with the top ten. V dropped 4 bases and J dropped 4; count of bases not matched to a gene: 4. CDR1 is SNHLY and CDR2 is FYNNEI in the germline V gene. CDR3 length: 14 residues. This clone was observed a few times. Its antigen is currently unknown. This rearrangement joins TRBV2 to TRBJ2-7; 10 nucleotides match TRBD1. The sequenced sample consisted of PBMCs. The receptor was derived from a man aged 30 to 39 in good health and CMV-seronegative. In DNA form, the CDR3 reads TGTGCCAGCAGTGCGGACAGGGGGGGGTACGAGCAGTACTTC. This codes for CASSADRGGYEQYF.